This TCR beta chain was recovered during a study of cytomegalovirus exposure and HLA in healthy donors. 13 Jbeta primers and 60 Vbeta primers were used for the PCR. Using immunoSEQ multiplex PCR, the repertoire was profiled, and TCRdb retains in-frame clones only, with some absent. The sample contains 80,000 to 90,000 clones, 75% of which appear only once. Germline CDR1 and CDR2: SGDLS and YYNGEE. Trimming left V 0 bases short and J 4 bases short, with 11 bases between. This CDR3 is built from 15 residues. This clonotype originated in a man aged 35-49 years in good health and CMV-seronegative. Material: PBMCs. V usage is TRBV9 and J usage is TRBJ1-3, with D tentatively TRBD1 (5 bases). The CDR3 DNA sequence: TGTGCCAGCAGCGTAGATCGGGGGGGAGGAAACACCATATATTTT. Translating it yields CASSVDRGGGNTIYF. The whole variable domain, filled in from reference TRBV9 and TRBJ1-3, reads DSGVTQTPKHLITATGQRVTLRCSPRSGDLSVYWYQQSLDQGLQFLIQYYNGEERAKGNILERFSAQQFPDLHSELNLSSLELGDSALYFCASSVDRGGGNTIYFGEGSWLTVV.